The source of this T cell receptor (beta chain) is a study of chemoradiotherapy in HPV16-positive cancers (dated by TCRdb to 2022 to 2024). At the level of the whole study: Using functional T-cell assays on cells from a couple of HPV16-positive patients, the researchers defined candidate HPV-specific T-cell clones and common TCR motifs. The study asked whether T-cell immunity to the HPV oncoproteins E6 and E7 changes during chemoradiotherapy and whether this immunity affects survival. TCR repertoires from some 89 patients with HPV-related cancers were then used to track the candidate HPV-specific TCRs and motifs. Broader findings and caveats from the paper: Expansion of candidate HPV-specific clones and E7-related TCR motifs was observed in the tumor microenvironment during treatment, whereas no such expansion was observed for non-HPV-specific T cells. In HPV16-positive patients, expansion of HPV-responsive T cells during chemoradiotherapy was associated with improved recurrence-free survival. The survival association was reported for HPV16-positive patients, and the functional definition of HPV-specific T cells was derived from only a couple of HPV16-positive patients.

Receptor libraries were prepared by the immunoSEQ multiplex PCR assay. Entries here come from immuneACCESS through TCRdb and include only in-frame sequences with V and J called. Some clones fail to appear in such tables; in the studies checked, an unresolved V gene covers under half of the shortfall, and the cause of the remainder is unknown. The sample has some 700 clones on record, roughly nine tenths of them singletons. Roughly 4.6% of the sample belongs to the ten largest clones. CDR1 ENHRY and CDR2 SYGVKD are derived from the germline V gene. From the cysteine through the phenylalanine, the CDR3 covers 12 amino acids. The read is trimmed to its CDR3 DNA, 36 bases read in frame from base 1. The trim is 11 bases for V and 1 base for J, with a gap of 9 bases between the germline ends. Turning to this clone: The specificity of this receptor is unknown. The input lacks base qualities; no much larger clone sits a single base away.

Because repertoires were sampled repeatedly during chemoradiotherapy, clonal expansion in the tumor microenvironment could be followed. The sequencing here drew on tumor tissue, taken from a patient who underwent chemoradiotherapy. The rearranged chain carries TRBV10-3 and TRBJ1-5; the D gene identity is not certain. The clonotype comes from a human donor with HPV-associated anogenital cancer. The CDR3 is CAVKDSNQPQHF. In nucleotide form, the sequence is TGTGCCGTCAAGGACAGCAATCAGCCCCAGCATTTT.